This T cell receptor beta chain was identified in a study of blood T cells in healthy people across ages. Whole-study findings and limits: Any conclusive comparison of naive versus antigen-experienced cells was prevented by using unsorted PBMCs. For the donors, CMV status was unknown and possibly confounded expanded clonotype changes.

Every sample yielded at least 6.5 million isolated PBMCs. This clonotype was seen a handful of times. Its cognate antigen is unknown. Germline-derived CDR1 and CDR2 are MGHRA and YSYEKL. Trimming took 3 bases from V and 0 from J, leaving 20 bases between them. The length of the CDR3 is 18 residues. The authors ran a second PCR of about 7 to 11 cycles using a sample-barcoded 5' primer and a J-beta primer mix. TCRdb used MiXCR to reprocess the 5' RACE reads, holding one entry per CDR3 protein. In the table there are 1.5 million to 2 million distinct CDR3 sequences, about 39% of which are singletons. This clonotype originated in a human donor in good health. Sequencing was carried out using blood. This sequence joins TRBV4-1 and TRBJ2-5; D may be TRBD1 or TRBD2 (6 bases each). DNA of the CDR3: TGCGCCAGCAGCCACCCCGGCGCAGGGGACTCGTACCAAGAGACCCAGTACTTC. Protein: CASSHPGAGDSYQETQYF.